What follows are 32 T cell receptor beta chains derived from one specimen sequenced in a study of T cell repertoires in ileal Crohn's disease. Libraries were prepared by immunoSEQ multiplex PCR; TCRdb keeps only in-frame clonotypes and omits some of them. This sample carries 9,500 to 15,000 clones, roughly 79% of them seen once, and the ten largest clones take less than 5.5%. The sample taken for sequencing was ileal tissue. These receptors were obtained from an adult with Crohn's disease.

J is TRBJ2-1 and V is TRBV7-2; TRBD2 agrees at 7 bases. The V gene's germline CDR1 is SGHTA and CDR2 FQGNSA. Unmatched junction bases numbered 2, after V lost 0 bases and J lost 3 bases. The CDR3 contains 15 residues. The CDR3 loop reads CASSLAASGYNEQFF. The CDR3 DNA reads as TGTGCCAGCAGCTTAGCCGCTAGCGGCTACAATGAGCAGTTCTTC.

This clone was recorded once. CDR3 residues: CSALRSYEQYF. CDR3 sequence (DNA): TGCAGTGCCCTACGATCCTACGAGCAGTACTTC. The chain carries TRBV20-1 and TRBJ2-7, with D hard to call. The length of the CDR3 is 11 residues. The V end was cut by 6 bases, the J end by 1 base, with 7 bases between. CDR1 and CDR2 (germline): DFQATT, SNEGSKA (reference sequence).

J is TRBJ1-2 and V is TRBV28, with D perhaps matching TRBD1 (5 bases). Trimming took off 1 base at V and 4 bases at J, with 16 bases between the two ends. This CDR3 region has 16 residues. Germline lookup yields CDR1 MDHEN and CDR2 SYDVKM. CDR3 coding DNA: TGTGCCAGCAGTTTATTCGCAGGGCAGGGATCCTATGGCTACACCTTC. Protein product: CASSLFAGQGSYGYTF.

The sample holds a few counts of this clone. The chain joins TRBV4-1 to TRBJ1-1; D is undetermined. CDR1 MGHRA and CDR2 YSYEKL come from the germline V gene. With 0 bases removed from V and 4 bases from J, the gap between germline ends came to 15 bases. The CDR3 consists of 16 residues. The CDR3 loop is CASSQDRGGPSTEAFF. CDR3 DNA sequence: TGCGCCAGCAGCCAAGATCGAGGAGGCCCTAGCACTGAAGCTTTCTTT.

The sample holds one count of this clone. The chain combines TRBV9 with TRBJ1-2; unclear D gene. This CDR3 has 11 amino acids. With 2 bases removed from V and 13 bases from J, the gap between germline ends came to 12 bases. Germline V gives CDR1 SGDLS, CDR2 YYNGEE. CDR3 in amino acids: CASSVMGERTF. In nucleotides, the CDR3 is TGTGCCAGCAGCGTCATGGGTGAGCGCACCTTC. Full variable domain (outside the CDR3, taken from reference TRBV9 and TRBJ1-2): DSGVTQTPKHLITATGQRVTLRCSPRSGDLSVYWYQQSLDQGLQFLIQYYNGEERAKGNILERFSAQQFPDLHSELNLSSLELGDSALYFCASSVMGERTFGSGTRLTVV.

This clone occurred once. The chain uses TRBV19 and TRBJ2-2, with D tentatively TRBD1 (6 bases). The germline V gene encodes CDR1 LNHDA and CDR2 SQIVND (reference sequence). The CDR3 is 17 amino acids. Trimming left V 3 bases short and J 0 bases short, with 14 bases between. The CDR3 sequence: CASSISPRQANTGELFF. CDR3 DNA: TGTGCCAGTAGTATTTCGCCCAGACAGGCGAACACCGGGGAGCTGTTTTTT.

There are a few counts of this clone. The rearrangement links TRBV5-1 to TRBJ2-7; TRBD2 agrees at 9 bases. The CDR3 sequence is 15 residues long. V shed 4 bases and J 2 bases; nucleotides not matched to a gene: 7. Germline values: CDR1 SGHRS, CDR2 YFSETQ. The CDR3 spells CASSLRSSGTYEQYF. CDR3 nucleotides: TGCGCCAGCAGCCTCCGGTCTAGCGGGACCTACGAGCAGTACTTC. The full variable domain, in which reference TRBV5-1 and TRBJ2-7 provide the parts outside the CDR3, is KAGVTQTPRYLIKTRGQQVTLSCSPISGHRSVSWYQQTPGQGLQFLFEYFSETQRNKGNFPGRFSGRQFSNSRSEMNVSTLELGDSALYLCASSLRSSGTYEQYFGPGTRLTVT.

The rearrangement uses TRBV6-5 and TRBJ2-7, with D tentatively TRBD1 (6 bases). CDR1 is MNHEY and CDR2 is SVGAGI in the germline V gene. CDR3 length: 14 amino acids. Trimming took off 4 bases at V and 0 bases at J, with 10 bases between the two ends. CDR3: CASSWGLLSYEQYF. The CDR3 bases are TGTGCCAGCAGTTGGGGGCTACTCTCCTACGAGCAGTACTTC.

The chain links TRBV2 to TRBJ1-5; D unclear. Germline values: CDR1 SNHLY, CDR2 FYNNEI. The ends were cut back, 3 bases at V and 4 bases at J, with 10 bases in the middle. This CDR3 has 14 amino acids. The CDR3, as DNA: TGTGCCAGCAGTGACAGTTTCTTTAATCAGCCCCAGCATTTT. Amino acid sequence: CASSDSFFNQPQHF.

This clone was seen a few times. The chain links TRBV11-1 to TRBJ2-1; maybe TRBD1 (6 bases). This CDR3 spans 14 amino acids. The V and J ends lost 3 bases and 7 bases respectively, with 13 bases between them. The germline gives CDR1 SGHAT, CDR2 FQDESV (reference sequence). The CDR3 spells CASSFGRQVNEQFF. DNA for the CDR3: TGTGCCAGCAGCTTTGGTCGACAGGTAAATGAGCAGTTCTTC. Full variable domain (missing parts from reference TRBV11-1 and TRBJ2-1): EAEVAQSPRYKITEKSQAVAFWCDPISGHATLYWYRQILGQGPELLVQFQDESVVDDSQLPKDRFSAERLKGVDSTLKIQPAELGDSAMYLCASSFGRQVNEQFFGPGTRLTVL.

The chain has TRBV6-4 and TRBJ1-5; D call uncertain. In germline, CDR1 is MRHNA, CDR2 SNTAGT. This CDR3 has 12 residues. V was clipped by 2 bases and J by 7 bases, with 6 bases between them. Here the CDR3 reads CASSDGEQPQHF. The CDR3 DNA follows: TGTGCCAGCAGTGACGGGGAGCAGCCCCAGCATTTT.

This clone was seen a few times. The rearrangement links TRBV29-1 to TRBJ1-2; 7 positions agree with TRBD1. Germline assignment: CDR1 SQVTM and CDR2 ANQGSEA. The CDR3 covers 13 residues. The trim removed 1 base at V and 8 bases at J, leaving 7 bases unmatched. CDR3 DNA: TGCAGCGTTGAAGCCGACAGGGTGGGGGGCTACACCTTC. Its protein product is CSVEADRVGGYTF.

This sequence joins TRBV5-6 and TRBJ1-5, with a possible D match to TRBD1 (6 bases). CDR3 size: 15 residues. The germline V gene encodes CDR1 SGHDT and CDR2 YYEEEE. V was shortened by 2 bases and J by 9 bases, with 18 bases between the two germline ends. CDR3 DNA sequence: TGTGCCAGCAGCTTTGGGGGGGGCGCCGAGGCGCCCCAGCATTTT. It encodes CASSFGGGAEAPQHF. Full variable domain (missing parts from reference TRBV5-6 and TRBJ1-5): DAGVTQSPTHLIKTRGQQVTLRCSPKSGHDTVSWYQQALGQGPQFIFQYYEEEERQRGNFPDRFSGHQFPNYSSELNVNALLLGDSALYLCASSFGGGAEAPQHFGDGTRLSIL.

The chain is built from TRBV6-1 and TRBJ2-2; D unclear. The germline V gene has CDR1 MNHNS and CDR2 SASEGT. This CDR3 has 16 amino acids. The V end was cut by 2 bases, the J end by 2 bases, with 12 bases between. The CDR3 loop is CASSELGQSNTGELFF. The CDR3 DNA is TGTGCCAGCAGTGAACTTGGGCAGAGCAACACCGGGGAGCTGTTTTTT.

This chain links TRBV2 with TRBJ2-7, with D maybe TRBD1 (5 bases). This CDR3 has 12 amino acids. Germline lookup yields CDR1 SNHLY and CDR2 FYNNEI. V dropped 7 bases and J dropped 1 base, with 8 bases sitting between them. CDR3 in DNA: TGTGCCAGCACAGGGCGATCCTACGAGCAGTACTTC. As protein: CASTGRSYEQYF.

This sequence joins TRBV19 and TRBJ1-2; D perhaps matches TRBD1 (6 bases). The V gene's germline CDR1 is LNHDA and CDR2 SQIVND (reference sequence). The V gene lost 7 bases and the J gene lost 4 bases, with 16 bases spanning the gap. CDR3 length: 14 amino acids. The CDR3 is CASTPYQGFYGYTF. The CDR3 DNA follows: TGTGCCAGTACCCCCTACCAGGGGTTCTATGGCTACACCTTC. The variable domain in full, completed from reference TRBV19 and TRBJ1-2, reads DGGITQSPKYLFRKEGQNVTLSCEQNLNHDAMYWYRQDPGQGLRLIYYSQIVNDFQKGDIAEGYSVSREKKESFPLTVTSAQKNPTAFYLCASTPYQGFYGYTFGSGTRLTVV.

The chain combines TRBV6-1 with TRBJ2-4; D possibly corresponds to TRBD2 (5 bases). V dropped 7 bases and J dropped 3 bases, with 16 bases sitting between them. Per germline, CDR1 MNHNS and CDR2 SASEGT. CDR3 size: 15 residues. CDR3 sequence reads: CASKASGWGKNIQYF. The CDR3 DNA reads TGTGCCAGCAAGGCCTCGGGGTGGGGCAAAAACATTCAGTACTTC.

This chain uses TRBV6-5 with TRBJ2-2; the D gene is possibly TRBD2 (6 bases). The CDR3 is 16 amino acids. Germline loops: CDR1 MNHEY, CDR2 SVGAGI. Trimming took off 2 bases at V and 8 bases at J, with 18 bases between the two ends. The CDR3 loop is CASSYRQGGYFGELFF. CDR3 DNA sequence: TGTGCCAGCAGTTACAGGCAGGGAGGTTATTTTGGGGAGCTGTTTTTT.

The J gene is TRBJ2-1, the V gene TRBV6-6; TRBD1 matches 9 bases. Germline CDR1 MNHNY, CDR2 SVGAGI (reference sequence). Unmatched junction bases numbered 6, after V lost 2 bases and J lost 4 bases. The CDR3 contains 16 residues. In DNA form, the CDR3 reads TGTGCCAGCAGTTACCAGACAGGGGGGGGGTACAATGAGCAGTTCTTC. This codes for CASSYQTGGGYNEQFF.

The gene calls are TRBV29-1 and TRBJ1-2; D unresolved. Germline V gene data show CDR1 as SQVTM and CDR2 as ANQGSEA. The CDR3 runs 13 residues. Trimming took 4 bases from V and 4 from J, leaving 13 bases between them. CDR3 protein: CSVAVATGYGYTF. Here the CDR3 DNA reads TGCAGCGTTGCCGTTGCGACGGGCTATGGCTACACCTTC.

CDR3 bases: TGTGCCAGCAGCGTAACCGGGACAGGAAACACCATATATTTT. Amino acids: CASSVTGTGNTIYF. The chain uses TRBV11-1 and TRBJ1-3; the D gene is possibly TRBD1 (6 bases). The CDR3 consists of 14 residues. The germline V and J ends were trimmed by 5 bases and 4 bases, with 12 bases remaining between them. Germline V lookup: CDR1 SGHAT, CDR2 FQDESV (reference sequence). The variable domain in full, with the rest retrieved from reference TRBV11-1 and TRBJ1-3, is EAEVAQSPRYKITEKSQAVAFWCDPISGHATLYWYRQILGQGPELLVQFQDESVVDDSQLPKDRFSAERLKGVDSTLKIQPAELGDSAMYLCASSVTGTGNTIYFGEGSWLTVV.

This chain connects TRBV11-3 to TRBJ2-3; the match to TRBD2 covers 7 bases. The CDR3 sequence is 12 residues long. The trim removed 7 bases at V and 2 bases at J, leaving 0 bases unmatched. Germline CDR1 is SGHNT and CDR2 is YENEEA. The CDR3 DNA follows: TGTGCCAGCAAGCGGGACACAGATACGCAGTATTTT. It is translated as CASKRDTDTQYF. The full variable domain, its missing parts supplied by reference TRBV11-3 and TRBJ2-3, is EAGVVQSPRYKIIEKKQPVAFWCNPISGHNTLYWYLQNLGQGPELLIRYENEEAVDDSQLPKDRFSAERLKGVDSTLKIQPAELGDSAVYLCASKRDTDTQYFGPGTRLTVL.

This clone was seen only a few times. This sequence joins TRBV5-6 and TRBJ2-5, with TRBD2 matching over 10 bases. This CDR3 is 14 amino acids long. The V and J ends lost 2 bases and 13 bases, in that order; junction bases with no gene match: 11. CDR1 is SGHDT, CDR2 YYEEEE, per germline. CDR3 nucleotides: TGTGCCAGCAGCTTTGGCCGGACTAGCGGTGTTGGGTACTTC. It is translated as CASSFGRTSGVGYF.

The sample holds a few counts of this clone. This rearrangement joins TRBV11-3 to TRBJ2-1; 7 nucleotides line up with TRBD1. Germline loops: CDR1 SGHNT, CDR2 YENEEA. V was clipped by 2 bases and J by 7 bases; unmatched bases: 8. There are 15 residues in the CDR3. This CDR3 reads CASSLRDSEPNEQFF. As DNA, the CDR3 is TGTGCCAGCAGCTTACGGGACAGCGAACCTAATGAGCAGTTCTTC.

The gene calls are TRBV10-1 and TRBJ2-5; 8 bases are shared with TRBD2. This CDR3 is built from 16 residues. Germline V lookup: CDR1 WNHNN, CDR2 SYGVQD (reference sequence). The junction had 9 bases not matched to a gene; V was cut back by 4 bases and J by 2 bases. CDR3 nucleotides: TGCGCCAGCAGTGCATCGACGAGCGGGGGACAAGAGACCCAGTACTTC. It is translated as CASSASTSGGQETQYF.

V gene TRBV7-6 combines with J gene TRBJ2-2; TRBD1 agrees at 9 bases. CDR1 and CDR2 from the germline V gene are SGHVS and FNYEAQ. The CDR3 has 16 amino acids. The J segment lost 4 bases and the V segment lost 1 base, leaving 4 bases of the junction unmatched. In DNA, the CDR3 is TGTGCCAGCAGCTTAGGGGACAGGGTAGGCACCGGGGAGCTGTTTTTT. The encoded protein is CASSLGDRVGTGELFF.

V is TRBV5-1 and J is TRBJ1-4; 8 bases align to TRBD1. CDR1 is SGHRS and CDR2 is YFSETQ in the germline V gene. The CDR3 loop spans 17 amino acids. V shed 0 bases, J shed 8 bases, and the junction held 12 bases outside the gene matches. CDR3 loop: CASSLGTGIHAEEKLFF. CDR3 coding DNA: TGCGCCAGCAGCTTGGGGACAGGGATTCATGCGGAGGAAAAACTGTTTTTT.

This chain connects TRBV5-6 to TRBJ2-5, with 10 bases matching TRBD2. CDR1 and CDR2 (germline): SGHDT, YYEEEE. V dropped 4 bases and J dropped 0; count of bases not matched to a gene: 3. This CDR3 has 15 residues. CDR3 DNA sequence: TGTGCCAGCAGCGCCGGGACTAGCGACCAAGAGACCCAGTACTTC. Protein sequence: CASSAGTSDQETQYF.

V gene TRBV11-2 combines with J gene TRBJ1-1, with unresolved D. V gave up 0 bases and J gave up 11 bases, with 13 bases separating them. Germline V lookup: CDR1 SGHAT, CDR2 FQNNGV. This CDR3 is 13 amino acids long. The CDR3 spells CASSLEPGLRAFF. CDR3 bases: TGTGCCAGCAGCTTAGAGCCGGGGTTGAGGGCTTTCTTT.

The DNA for the CDR3 is TGTGCCAGCAGTGAATACGAGGCCCCCTACGAGCAGTACTTC. This gives the protein CASSEYEAPYEQYF. The chain uses TRBV6-1 and TRBJ2-7; D call uncertain. The V gene lost 2 bases and the J gene lost 2 bases, with 10 bases spanning the gap. CDR3 length: 14 amino acids. Germline CDR1 and CDR2: MNHNS and SASEGT.

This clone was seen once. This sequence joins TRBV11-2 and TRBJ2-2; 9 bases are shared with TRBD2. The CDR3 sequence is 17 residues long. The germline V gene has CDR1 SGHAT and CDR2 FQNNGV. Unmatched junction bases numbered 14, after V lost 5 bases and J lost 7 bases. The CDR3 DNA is TGTGCCAGCAGCCGGTGGCGAGTAGCGGGAGTGGACGGGGAGCTGTTTTTT. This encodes CASSRWRVAGVDGELFF.

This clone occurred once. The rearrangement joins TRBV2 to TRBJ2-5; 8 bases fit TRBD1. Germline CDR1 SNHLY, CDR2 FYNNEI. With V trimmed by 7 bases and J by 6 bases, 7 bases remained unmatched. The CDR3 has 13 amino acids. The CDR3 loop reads CASILDREKTQYF. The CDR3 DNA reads TGTGCCAGCATCCTGGACAGGGAGAAGACCCAGTACTTC.